This T cell receptor (beta chain) emerged from a study of CD8 T cells in Susac syndrome. Broader study findings: The study acknowledged a relatively small number of individuals in its TCR sequencing and HLA analysis.

Comments on this clonotype: As yet, its antigen is unknown.

Trimming cost V 5 bases and J 5 bases, with 25 bases left between them. The CDR3 runs to 17 residues. From germline, CDR1 is DFQATT and CDR2 SNEGSKA (reference sequence). In the multiple sclerosis control group, patients were treatment-naive and had stable or active relapsing-remitting disease. Negative isolation was applied to CD8+ and CD4+ T cells, and FACS enrichment was applied to TEMRA cells. The RNA, roughly 0.45 to 1 ug, was put through reverse transcription using random hexamers. By means of immunoSEQ multiplex PCR, TCR beta CDR3 spanning 54 Vbeta and 13 Jbeta underwent amplification. One entry per CDR3 protein results from TCRdb running MiXCR on the immunoSEQ multiplex PCR reads. The sample includes over 300,000 distinct CDR3 sequences, 92% of them seen just once.

Sequencing input: CD4+ T cells from PBMCs. This clonotype was sampled from a human donor with multiple sclerosis. The V gene is TRBV20-1, the J gene TRBJ2-1; a possible D gene is TRBD2 (6 bases). The CDR3 spells CSAGGTWTPGINNEQFF. The DNA of the CDR3 is TGCAGTGCTGGAGGGACTTGGACCCCCGGAATCAACAATGAGCAGTTCTTC.